These T cell receptor beta chains were read from a single sample in a study of blood T cell repertoires in COVID-19. Measured with immunoSEQ multiplex PCR; TCRdb has only the in-frame clones, and not every one. The sample carries tens of thousands of clones, roughly 87% recorded once. The sample was peripheral blood. These receptors were collected from a man aged 45-60 years with COVID-19, enrolled during active disease. Each CDR3 is given with its conserved first and last residue. The D gene is left open where the match is weak. Some rows mark clone size as missing; the rest say once, few, many or name a class of expanded clone.

V gene	J gene	clone size	D gene	CDR3 protein	CDR3 DNA
TRBV24-1	TRBJ2-1	NA	TRBD2	CATSDLGTSGSPSYNEQFF	TGTGCCACCAGTGATTTGGGGACTAGCGGGTCGCCTTCCTACAATGAGCAGTTCTTC
TRBV5-1	TRBJ2-5	NA	TRBD1	CASHGGGTGGFRETQYF	TGCGCCAGCCACGGTGGGGGGACAGGGGGCTTCCGGGAGACCCAGTACTTC
TRBV21-1	TRBJ2-3	NA	NA	CASSKVYGSGRRTSTDTQYF	TGTGCCAGCAGCAAAGTTTACGGGAGCGGGAGAAGAACTAGCACAGATACGCAGTATTTT
TRBV19	TRBJ1-5	NA	NA	CASREQGFSGQPQHF	TGTGCCAGTCGAGAACAGGGCTTTTCGGGTCAGCCCCAGCATTTT
TRBV18	TRBJ2-1	NA	TRBD1	CASSPGQGGINEQFF	TGTGCCAGCTCACCCGGACAGGGAGGCATCAATGAGCAGTTCTTC
TRBV6-2/TRBV6-3	TRBJ1-1	once	TRBD1	CASSYGQGRNTEAFF	TGTGCCAGCAGTTACGGACAGGGCAGGAACACTGAAGCTTTCTTT
TRBV7-9	TRBJ2-7	NA	TRBD2	CASSFTSGSYEQYF	TGTGCCAGCAGCTTTACTAGCGGGTCCTACGAGCAGTACTTC
TRBV7-9	TRBJ2-2	once	NA	CASSFSAGANTGELFF	TGTGCCAGCAGCTTTTCAGCGGGTGCGAACACCGGGGAGCTGTTTTTT
TRBV21-1	TRBJ1-2	NA	NA	CASSKGGLSNYGYTF	TGTGCCAGCAGCAAAGGGGGACTGTCCAACTATGGCTACACCTTC
TRBV6-2/TRBV6-3	TRBJ2-5	NA	NA	CASSYSRVSETQYF	TGTGCCAGCAGTTACTCCAGGGTGTCGGAGACCCAGTACTTC
TRBV14	TRBJ1-2	NA	TRBD1	CASSLTKDRALYGYTF	TGTGCCAGCAGCCTAACAAAGGACAGGGCCCTCTATGGCTACACCTTC
TRBV29-1	TRBJ2-4	NA	NA	CSVGTLNIQYF	TGCAGCGTTGGGACTCTAAACATTCAGTACTTC
TRBV18	TRBJ2-3	NA	NA	CASSPPSGPGDTQYF	TGTGCCAGCTCACCACCGAGCGGACCCGGGGATACGCAGTATTTT
TRBV11-2	TRBJ2-2	NA	TRBD1	CASSWDSVTGELFF	TGTGCCAGCAGCTGGGACAGTGTCACCGGGGAGCTGTTTTTT
TRBV30	TRBJ2-7	NA	NA	CAWTSGVGVDYEQYF	TGTGCCTGGACCTCCGGAGTGGGAGTAGACTACGAGCAGTACTTC
TRBV19	TRBJ1-4	NA	NA	CASSIDREKLFF	TGTGCCAGTAGTATAGATCGGGAAAAACTGTTTTTT
TRBV6-5	TRBJ2-5	NA	NA	CASSLRRGTQYF	TGTGCCAGCAGCCTAAGGCGGGGGACCCAGTACTTC